This T cell receptor (beta chain) was sequenced in a study of early T cells in non-severe SARS-CoV-2 infection. Regarding the study as a whole: Sequences matched to VDJdb favored anti-spike CD8 responses, while private and CD4 specificities were missed.

This clonotype has at least ten counts. The antigen remains undetermined. As part of library construction, unique molecular identifiers were attached to individual cDNA molecules. TCRdb called the 5' RACE reads again in MiXCR, with one record for every CDR3 protein. The repertoire holds some 60,000 distinct CDR3 sequences, with roughly a tenth as singletons. CDR3 length equals 15 residues. V was cut by 2 bases and J by 2 bases, with 9 bases left in between. Germline loops: CDR1 SGHTA, CDR2 FQGTGA. Sequenced: whole blood. The V gene is TRBV7-3, the J gene TRBJ2-2, with no clear D. This clonotype originated in an adult who was a healthcare worker with PCR-confirmed SARS-CoV-2 infection or an uninfected control (not recorded which). DNA of the CDR3: TGTGCCAGCAGCTTATTTCGAGAAAACACCGGGGAGCTGTTTTTT. Translation gives CASSLFRENTGELFF.